This T cell receptor (beta chain) was captured by sequencing in a study of cytomegalovirus exposure and HLA in healthy donors. Although they were nominally healthy when sampled, donors likely had unrecorded immune exposures. With 60 Vbeta and 13 Jbeta primers, the PCR was carried out. The method was immunoSEQ multiplex PCR; TCRdb's version includes in-frame clones alone and lacks a portion of them. The sample carries 140,000 to 150,000 clones, roughly 78% recorded once. The sample consisted of PBMCs. The clonotype was recovered from a female donor in good health and CMV-seronegative.

The CDR3 region is CASRPPGRAGRYEQYF. CDR3 sequence (DNA): TGTGCCAGCAGACCCCCCGGACGTGCGGGACGCTACGAGCAGTACTTC. This chain links TRBV28 with TRBJ2-7; maybe TRBD2 (6 bases). The germline V gene has CDR1 MDHEN and CDR2 SYDVKM. This CDR3 is 16 amino acids long. Trimming took off 6 bases at V and 3 bases at J, with 21 bases between the two ends. Full variable domain (rest looked up from reference TRBV28 and TRBJ2-7): DVKVTQSSRYLVKRTGEKVFLECVQDMDHENMFWYRQDPGLGLRLIYFSYDVKMKEKGDIPEGYSVSREKKERFSLILESASTNQTSMYLCASRPPGRAGRYEQYFGPGTRLTVT.